Below, 17 T cell receptor beta chains from the same sample are listed, as sequenced in a study of OX40 agonist ivuxolimab in advanced cancers. Profiled with immunoSEQ multiplex PCR; TCRdb holds only in-frame clones, not every one. The table records around 55,000 clones, 65% to 80% of them present only once. The sample was CD4+ or CD8+ T cells sorted from blood, taken in a trial of the OX40 agonist ivuxolimab. The receptors here all came from an adult with an advanced solid tumor such as melanoma, head and neck, liver or kidney cancer.

The CDR3 reads CASSLTGGGLSGANVLTF. The DNA of the CDR3 is TGTGCCAGCAGCTTAACGGGAGGAGGGCTCTCTGGGGCCAACGTCCTGACTTTC. The genes are TRBV7-3 and TRBJ2-6; a weak D match, TRBD2 (6 bases). The germline V gene has CDR1 SGHTA and CDR2 FQGTGA. The CDR3 consists of 18 residues. Trimming pared 0 bases from V and 0 bases from J, leaving 12 bases between.

In its sample, this clone was seen a few times. As DNA, the CDR3 is TGTGCGTCAAGCCCTCTGGGGGGACCCTACAATGAGCAGTTCTTC. Translated: CASSPLGGPYNEQFF. The V gene is TRBV2, the J gene TRBJ2-1, with TRBD2 as a possible D gene (6 bases). CDR1 SNHLY and CDR2 FYNNEI come from the germline V gene. This CDR3 is built from 15 residues.

There are a few counts of this clone. This chain links TRBV7-6 with TRBJ1-1, with 7 positions matching TRBD1. Trimming at V came to 5 bases and at J to 1 base, leaving 7 bases not matched to a gene. This CDR3 is built from 15 residues. The germline CDR1 and CDR2 sequences are SGHVS and FNYEAQ. CDR3 residues: CASSPQGSRNTEAFF. CDR3 DNA sequence: TGTGCCAGCAGCCCACAGGGGAGCAGGAACACTGAAGCTTTCTTT.

This clone is categorized as medium-sized (0.01 to 0.1%). The chain carries TRBV7-9 and TRBJ2-5; D perhaps matches TRBD2 (5 bases). Trimming pared 4 bases from V and 1 base from J, leaving 13 bases between. There are 15 residues in the CDR3. The germline V gene encodes CDR1 SEHNR and CDR2 FQNEAQ (reference sequence). The CDR3 loop reads CASSSLRAIQETQYF. CDR3 bases: TGTGCCAGCAGCTCCTTGAGGGCTATCCAAGAGACCCAGTACTTC.

The chain joins TRBV6-1 to TRBJ1-1; tentative D call: TRBD1 (5 bases). This CDR3 is built from 15 residues. V was trimmed by 2 bases and J by 1 base, leaving 11 bases between them. Germline V gene sequence: CDR1 MNHNS, CDR2 SASEGT. The CDR3 loop is CASSESGTGNTEAFF. In nucleotides, the CDR3 is TGTGCCAGCAGTGAATCAGGGACGGGGAACACTGAAGCTTTCTTT.

The J gene is TRBJ2-3, the V gene TRBV28; 14 bases align to TRBD2. V was pared by 4 bases and J by 0 bases, with 6 bases of the junction left unmatched. Germline assignment: CDR1 MDHEN and CDR2 SYDVKM. This CDR3 has 18 amino acids. In DNA, the CDR3 is TGTGCCAGCAGTTCCCCCAGGACTAGCGGGAGGAGCACAGATACGCAGTATTTT. It translates to CASSSPRTSGRSTDTQYF.

The chain joins TRBV10-1 to TRBJ2-1; the match to TRBD1 covers 7 bases. The V gene's germline CDR1 is WNHNN and CDR2 SYGVQD (reference sequence). Trimming at V came to 0 bases and at J to 4 bases, leaving 6 bases not matched to a gene. CDR3 length: 16 residues. CDR3 in DNA: TGCGCCAGCAGTGAGTCGAGGGGACAGAATTACAATGAGCAGTTCTTC. Its translation is CASSESRGQNYNEQFF.

This clone was seen a few times. The J gene is TRBJ1-2, the V gene TRBV19; 9 nucleotides agree with TRBD1. In germline, CDR1 is LNHDA, CDR2 SQIVND (reference sequence). This CDR3 has 15 amino acids. Unmatched junction bases numbered 6, after V lost 0 bases and J lost 7 bases. The CDR3: CASSIDFLDRGGYTF. In DNA, the CDR3 is TGTGCCAGTAGTATAGATTTCTTGGACAGGGGTGGCTACACCTTC.

V gene TRBV19 combines with J gene TRBJ1-6; D is undetermined. Germline V gives CDR1 LNHDA, CDR2 SQIVND (reference sequence). CDR3 size: 15 residues. Between the trimmed V and J ends, which lost 6 bases and 4 bases, there was a span of 13 bases. CDR3 amino acids: CASRSGQEYNSPLHF. The CDR3, as DNA: TGTGCCAGTAGATCCGGTCAGGAGTATAATTCACCCCTCCACTTT.

V and J are TRBV4-3 and TRBJ1-5; D may be TRBD1 (5 bases). The CDR3 has 14 residues. The germline V gene encodes CDR1 LGHNA and CDR2 YSLEER. V lost 0 bases to trimming and J lost 11 bases, with 14 bases between them. In DNA, the CDR3 is TGCGCCAGCAGCCAAGACGGTTATCTGGGGGCCCAGCATTTT. Its translation: CASSQDGYLGAQHF.

The chain joins TRBV7-2 to TRBJ1-1, with D maybe TRBD1 (5 bases). Deletions cut 1 base from V and 6 bases from J, with 15 bases between. This CDR3 has 15 amino acids. The V gene's germline CDR1 is SGHTA and CDR2 FQGNSA. The chain's CDR3 is CASSLVGQGSAEAFF. As DNA, the CDR3 is TGTGCCAGCAGCTTAGTGGGGCAGGGTTCAGCTGAAGCTTTCTTT.

This clone has a single count. This rearrangement joins TRBV18 to TRBJ1-1, with D maybe TRBD1 (5 bases). V gave up 3 bases and J gave up 4 bases, with 12 bases separating them. Germline CDR1 and CDR2: KGHSH and LQKENI. This CDR3 is built from 14 residues. In DNA, the CDR3 is TGTGCCAGCTCACCCCTTGGGACGACCACTGAAGCTTTCTTT. It yields the protein CASSPLGTTTEAFF.

Regarding this clone: A read error is likely, as this CDR3 ends without the conserved phenylalanine or tryptophan. The chain recombines TRBV9 with TRBJ1-6, with 9 bases lining up with TRBD1. Germline V gene sequence: CDR1 SGDLS, CDR2 YYNGEE. The CDR3 consists of 16 residues. Trimming at V came to 0 bases and at J to 6 bases, leaving 4 bases not matched to a gene. CDR3 sequence (DNA): TGTGCCAGCAGCGTAGCTAAGGACAGGGGTAATTCACCCCTCCACCTT. It codes for CASSVAKDRGNSPLHL.

V gene TRBV5-8 combines with J gene TRBJ2-5, with a possible D match to TRBD2 (5 bases). The ends were cut back, 1 base at V and 1 base at J, with 8 bases in the middle. Germline CDR1 is SGHTS and CDR2 is YDEGEE. CDR3 length: 14 amino acids. Here the CDR3 reads CASSLTGTQETQYF. CDR3 coding DNA: TGTGCCAGCAGCTTGACGGGAACCCAAGAGACCCAGTACTTC.

This clone was seen only once. The rearrangement uses TRBV5-5 and TRBJ1-2; D may be TRBD1 (5 bases). Germline CDR1 SGHKS, CDR2 YYEKEE (reference sequence). V lost 0 bases and J lost 11, with 26 bases in between. The CDR3 has 17 residues. In DNA, the CDR3 is TGTGCCAGCAGCTTGGCCAATGATCCCGGAGGGGTGTTTAAGTACACCTTC. This encodes CASSLANDPGGVFKYTF.

This chain connects TRBV11-2 to TRBJ2-1, with 13 bases identical to TRBD2. The CDR3 runs 15 residues. V was pared by 1 base and J by 9 bases, with 3 bases of the junction left unmatched. Germline assignment: CDR1 SGHAT and CDR2 FQNNGV. The CDR3 reads CASSLVGLAGSEQFF. The DNA for the CDR3 is TGTGCCAGCAGCTTAGTGGGACTAGCGGGGTCTGAGCAGTTCTTC.

The chain is built from TRBV6-6 and TRBJ2-2; 7 bases are shared with TRBD2. The germline V gene encodes CDR1 MNHNY and CDR2 SVGAGI (reference sequence). The V gene end was trimmed by 6 bases and the J gene end by 9 bases; junction bases not matched to a gene: 4. The CDR3 length is 12 residues. The CDR3 nucleotides read TGTGCCAGCAGGGGGGGGGAAAGGGAGCTGTTTTTT. Its protein product is CASRGGERELFF.